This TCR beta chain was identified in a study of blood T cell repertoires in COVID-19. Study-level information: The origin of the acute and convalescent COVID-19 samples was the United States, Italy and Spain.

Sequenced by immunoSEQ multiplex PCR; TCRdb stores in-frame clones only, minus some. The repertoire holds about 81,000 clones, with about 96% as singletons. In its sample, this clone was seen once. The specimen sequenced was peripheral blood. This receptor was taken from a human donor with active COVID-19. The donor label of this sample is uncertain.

The DNA of the CDR3 is TGTGCCAGCAGCTTACCCACAGGGGCGGGTACTGAAGCTTTCTTT. This sequence encodes CASSLPTGAGTEAFF. The chain joins TRBV11-2 to TRBJ1-1, with 7 bases aligning to TRBD1. The CDR3 is 15 amino acids. CDR1 and CDR2 from the germline V gene are SGHAT and FQNNGV. The V segment lost 2 bases and the J segment 5 bases; nucleotides outside the gene matches: 8.